The rows below give T cell receptor beta chains drawn from one sample of a study of glioma-infiltrating T cells. TCRdb reprocessed the multiplex PCR reads via MiXCR and lists one record per CDR3 protein. The table shows 300,000 to 400,000 distinct CDR3 sequences, with 41% occurring only once. Sequenced material: glioma tissue, nonneoplastic brain tissue, or PBMCs (not recorded which). The source of these receptors is a human donor with low-grade glioma or glioblastoma, undergoing nonglioma brain surgery, or in good health (not recorded which). Both conserved end residues are part of each CDR3. The D gene is left open where the match is weak. Not every row has a clone size; where given, it reads once, few, many or a size class.

>TRBJ2-1|-|-|TRBV4-3
TGCGCCAGCAGCCCGGACAAGTACAATGAGCAGTTCTTC
CASSPDKYNEQFF
>TRBJ2-3|-|TRBD2|TRBV20-1
TGCAGTGCTAGAGATGGCAAGCGGGAGTCGACAGATACGCAGTATTTT
CSARDGKRESTDTQYF
>TRBJ2-7|few|TRBD1|TRBV28
TGTGCCAGCAGTCTAGCCCGACGGACAGGGGTCTACTACGAGCAGTACTTC
CASSLARRTGVYYEQYF
>TRBJ1-5|-|TRBD1|TRBV7-2
TGTGCCAGCAGCTACAGACAGGGGGTGGGTCAGCCCCAGCATTTT
CASSYRQGVGQPQHF
>TRBJ2-7|-|-|TRBV5-1
TGCGCCAGCAGCGTCCGGGACTCCTACTACGAGCAGTACTTC
CASSVRDSYYEQYF
>TRBJ2-3|many|-|TRBV6-1
TGTGCCAGCAGTTTAACCCGGAGGACAGAACTGCAGTATTTT
CASSLTRRTELQYF
>TRBJ2-1|many|TRBD2|TRBV27
TGTGCCAGCAGTTTATCAAGGAGGGATGCTAGCGGGTACAACAATGAGCAGTTCTTC
CASSLSRRDASGYNNEQFF
>TRBJ2-5|few|TRBD1|TRBV28
TGTGCCAGCAGTCTTGACAGGGTTCAAGAGACCCAGTACTTC
CASSLDRVQETQYF
>TRBJ2-7|many|TRBD1|TRBV20-1
TGCAGTGCTAGCGACAGGGAGTGGGAGCAGTACTTC
CSASDREWEQYF
>TRBJ2-3|-|-|TRBV15
TGTGCCACCAGGGCGCTCCTAGCGAAGAGCACAGATACGCAGTATTTT
CATRALLAKSTDTQYF
>TRBJ1-3|-|-|TRBV7-9
TGTGCCAGCAGCCCAAATACGGTCTCTGGAAACACCATATATTTT
CASSPNTVSGNTIYF
>TRBJ2-3|few|TRBD2|TRBV4-1
TGCGCCAGCAGCCCCTTCGGCCGGACTAGCGGGGTCACAGATACGCAGTATTTT
CASSPFGRTSGVTDTQYF
>TRBJ2-1|many|TRBD2|TRBV27
TGTGCCAGCAGTCTAGCGGGAGGGAAAGAGCAGTTCTTC
CASSLAGGKEQFF
>TRBJ1-5|few|-|TRBV20-1
TGCAGTGCTAGAGCCCCCAGGGATAGCAATCAGCCCCAGCATTTT
CSARAPRDSNQPQHF
>TRBJ2-7|-|-|TRBV4-3
TGCGCCAGCAGCCAAACTCGGGCAGGGGCCTACTCCTACGAGCAGTACTTC
CASSQTRAGAYSYEQYF
>TRBJ2-1|-|-|TRBV7-9
TGTGCCAGCAGCTCTAGGGTCATTATTTGGGCCTACAATGAGCAGTTCTTC
CASSSRVIIWAYNEQFF
>TRBJ1-2|few|TRBD1|TRBV28
TGTGCCAGCAGTTCGGACAGGGGGGCCTATGGCTACACCTTC
CASSSDRGAYGYTF
>TRBJ1-4|-|TRBD1|TRBV6-5
TGTGCCAGCAGTTACTCTGGGACAGGGGAGGAAAAACTGTTTTTT
CASSYSGTGEEKLFF
>TRBJ2-3|-|-|TRBV9
TGTGCCAGCAGCGCCGAGGATTGGGCTTTCCGCACAGATACGCAGTATTTT
CASSAEDWAFRTDTQYF
>TRBJ1-2|-|TRBD1|TRBV28
TGTGCCAGCAGCGTAGCTCGGACAGGAATCAAACCCAACTATGGCTACACCTTC
CASSVARTGIKPNYGYTF
>TRBJ2-2|-|TRBD1|TRBV4-1
TGCGCCAGCAGCCCTCAACCGGGACAGCTAACCACCGGGGAGCTGTTTTTT
CASSPQPGQLTTGELFF
>TRBJ2-1|few|TRBD1|TRBV19
TGTGCCAGCGCCGTCGAGACAGGGGTTAATGAGCAGTTCTTC
CASAVETGVNEQFF
>TRBJ2-7|-|TRBD1|TRBV4-3
TGCGCCAGCAGCCAAGATCTAGGACAGGGGGCTTCCTACGAGCAGTACTTC
CASSQDLGQGASYEQYF
>TRBJ2-7|many|-|TRBV28
TGTGCCAGCAGTTTAGTGGGGATCACCTACGAGCAGTACTTC
CASSLVGITYEQYF
>TRBJ2-6|few|-|TRBV28
TGTGCCAGCAGTTTATTAACAGAGCGCTCTGGGGCCAACGTCCTGACTTTC
CASSLLTERSGANVLTF
>TRBJ2-4|-|TRBD2|TRBV7-2
TGTGCCAGCAGCTTACTCGGGGCGGGAGGGCCTGTAGTAAACATTCAGTACTTC
CASSLLGAGGPVVNIQYF
>TRBJ1-6|few|-|TRBV2
TGTGCCAGCATCGATCAGTTTAATTCACCTCTCCACTTT
CASIDQFNSPLHF
>TRBJ2-5|few|-|TRBV7-2
TGTGCCAGCAGCTTAGAGGGTCGAGAGACCCAGTACTTC
CASSLEGRETQYF
>TRBJ2-1|few|-|TRBV20-1
TGCAGCCCAGTAGGAGGCCCCTACAATGAGCAGTTCTTC
CSPVGGPYNEQFF
>TRBJ1-1|-|TRBD1|TRBV12-3/TRBV12-4
TGTGCCAGCAGTCCCCAGGGACAGCAGAACACTGAAGCTTTCTTT
CASSPQGQQNTEAFF
>TRBJ2-2|-|TRBD1|TRBV25-1
TGTGCCAGCAGTGAAGGGGGACAGGGGGCGTCCGGGGAGCTGTTTTTT
CASSEGGQGASGELFF
>TRBJ2-1|-|TRBD2|TRBV7-2
TGTGCCAGCAGCCCTTTTAGCGGGAGGGACAATGAGCAGTTCTTC
CASSPFSGRDNEQFF
>TRBJ1-1|many|-|TRBV28
TGTGCCAGCAGTCGTTGGCGGGAAGCTGAAGCTTTCTTT
CASSRWREAEAFF
>TRBJ2-7|many|-|TRBV7-8
TGTGCCAGCAGCTTAAGAACCTACGAGCAGTACTTC
CASSLRTYEQYF
>TRBJ1-1|-|-|TRBV2
TGTGCCAGCAGTGAAGCTGGAAGGGGTGAAGCTTTCTTT
CASSEAGRGEAFF
>TRBJ2-1|-|TRBD1|TRBV11-2
TGTGCCAGCAGCCCCGGGACAGGGGGGCATAGTGAGCAGTTCTTC
CASSPGTGGHSEQFF
>TRBJ1-1|once|TRBD1|TRBV4-1
TGCGCCAGCAGCGACACCAGGGGGCGTCGGACTGAAGCTTTCTTT
CASSDTRGRRTEAFF
>TRBJ2-1|many|TRBD2|TRBV6-5
TGTGCCAGCAGTTACCAAGCGGGGCTGAGTCGGTATGAGCAGTTCTTC
CASSYQAGLSRYEQFF
>TRBJ2-7|-|-|TRBV28
TGTGCCAGCAGTTGGGGTAGCGGTACCGACAATGAGCAGTACTTC
CASSWGSGTDNEQYF
>TRBJ2-1|-|-|TRBV7-8
TGTGCCAGCAGCTCTAGCGATGAGTCCTACAATGAGCAGTTCTTC
CASSSSDESYNEQFF
>TRBJ1-1|few|-|TRBV12-3/TRBV12-4
TGTGCCAGCAGCCGTCCCGGGAACACTGAAGCTTTCTTT
CASSRPGNTEAFF
>TRBJ2-1|once|-|TRBV4-2
TGTGCCAGCAGCCAAGGGGGCGTCAGCTCCTACAATGAGCAGTTCTTC
CASSQGGVSSYNEQFF
>TRBJ2-5|many|-|TRBV6-6
TGTGCCAGCAGTTACTTTGAGACCCAGTACTTC
CASSYFETQYF
>TRBJ1-2|-|-|TRBV6-2/TRBV6-3
TGTGCCAGCGGCCAACCGGGGAACTATGGCTACACCTTC
CASGQPGNYGYTF
>TRBJ2-5|few|TRBD1|TRBV20-1
TGCAGTGCTAGAGATCGTTGGGGGACAGTTGGCCAAGAGACCCAGTACTTC
CSARDRWGTVGQETQYF
>TRBJ2-7|few|TRBD1|TRBV20-1
TGCAGTGCTAGCCGGGACAGGGGTACGTCCGAGCAGTACTTC
CSASRDRGTSEQYF
>TRBJ2-1|many|-|TRBV28
TGTGCCAGCAGTTTAAGCGGGCGTCACTACAATGAGCAGTTCTTC
CASSLSGRHYNEQFF
>TRBJ1-1|-|TRBD1|TRBV7-3
TGTGCCAGCAGCTTACGCCCACAGGGGGAAGCTTTCTTT
CASSLRPQGEAFF
>TRBJ2-2|-|-|TRBV6-2/TRBV6-3
TGTGCCAGCACCCGGCCCTTCAGTACCGGGGAGCTGTTTTTT
CASTRPFSTGELFF
>TRBJ2-6|few|-|TRBV4-1
TGCGCCAGCAGCCAAGGACGGGAACCCTCCTCTGGGGCCAACGTCCTGACTTTC
CASSQGREPSSGANVLTF
>TRBJ2-7|-|-|TRBV6-5
TGTGCCAGCAGTTACGGTATAGGCCCAACAGGGGAGCAGTACTTC
CASSYGIGPTGEQYF
>TRBJ2-6|few|-|TRBV6-2/TRBV6-3
TGTGCCAGCAGCGCCATATTACAGACAGGCATCTCTGGGGCCAACGTCCTGACTTTC
CASSAILQTGISGANVLTF